This paragraph reports one TCR beta chain. Antigen unknown. This sample was taken from a study of cytomegalovirus exposure and HLA in healthy donors. General study results and limits: According to the study, roughly 160 TCR beta chains were cytomegalovirus-associated.

Sequenced by immunoSEQ multiplex PCR; TCRdb stores in-frame clones only, minus some. The table shows 100,000 to 150,000 clones, with 90% to 96% occurring only once. Trimming removed 6 bases at V and 7 bases at J, with 22 bases between. Germline values: CDR1 SGHTA, CDR2 FQGNSA. The length of the CDR3 is 15 residues. Sequencing was carried out using PBMCs. The sequence was collected from a man younger than 35 in good health and CMV-seronegative. The V call is TRBV7-2, the J call TRBJ2-7; D is unresolved. The CDR3 DNA reads as TGTGCCAGCAGGTCCACATCGTCAGGATTTGGAGAGCAGTACTTC. The encoded protein is CASRSTSSGFGEQYF.